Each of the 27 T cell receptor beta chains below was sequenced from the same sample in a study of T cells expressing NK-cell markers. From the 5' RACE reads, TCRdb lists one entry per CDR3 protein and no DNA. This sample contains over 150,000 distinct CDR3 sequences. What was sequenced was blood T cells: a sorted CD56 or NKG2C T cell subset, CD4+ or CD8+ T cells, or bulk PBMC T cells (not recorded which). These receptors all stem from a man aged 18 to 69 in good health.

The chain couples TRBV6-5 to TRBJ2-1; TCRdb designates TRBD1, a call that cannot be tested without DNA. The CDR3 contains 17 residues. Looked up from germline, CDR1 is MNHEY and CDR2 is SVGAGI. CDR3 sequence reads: CASSYSPGTGIYNEQFF.

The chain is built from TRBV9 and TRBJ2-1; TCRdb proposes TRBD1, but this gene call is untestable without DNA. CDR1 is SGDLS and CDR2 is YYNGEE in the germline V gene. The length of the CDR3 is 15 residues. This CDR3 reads CASSLGGLIYNEQFF.

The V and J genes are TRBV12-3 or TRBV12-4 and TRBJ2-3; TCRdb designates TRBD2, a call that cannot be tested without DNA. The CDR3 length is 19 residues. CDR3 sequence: CASGGLAGDQPLSTDTQYF.

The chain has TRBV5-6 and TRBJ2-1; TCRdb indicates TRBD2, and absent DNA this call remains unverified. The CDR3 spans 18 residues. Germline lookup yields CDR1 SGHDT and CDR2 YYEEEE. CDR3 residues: CASSPVGGGRVTYNEQFF.

CDR3 residues: CASSPGRPSSYEQYF. The chain uses TRBV2 and TRBJ2-7; the D call from TCRdb, TRBD1, cannot be confirmed without DNA. CDR3 length: 15 amino acids. Germline V gene sequence: CDR1 SNHLY, CDR2 FYNNEI.

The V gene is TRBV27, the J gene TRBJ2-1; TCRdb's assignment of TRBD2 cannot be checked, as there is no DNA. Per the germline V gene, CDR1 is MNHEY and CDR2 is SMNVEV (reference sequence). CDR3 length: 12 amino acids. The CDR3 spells CASRLGYNEQFF.

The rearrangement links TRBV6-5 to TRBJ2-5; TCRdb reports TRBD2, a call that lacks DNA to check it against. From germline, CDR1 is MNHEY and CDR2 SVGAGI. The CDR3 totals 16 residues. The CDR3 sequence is CASSTRLAGRKETQYF.

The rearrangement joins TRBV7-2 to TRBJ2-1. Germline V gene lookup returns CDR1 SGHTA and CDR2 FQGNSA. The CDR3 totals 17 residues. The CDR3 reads CASSLGQGTVTYNEQFF.

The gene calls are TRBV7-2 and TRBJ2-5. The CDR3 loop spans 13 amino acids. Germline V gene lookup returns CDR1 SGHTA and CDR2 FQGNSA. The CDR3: CASSPGAQETQYF.

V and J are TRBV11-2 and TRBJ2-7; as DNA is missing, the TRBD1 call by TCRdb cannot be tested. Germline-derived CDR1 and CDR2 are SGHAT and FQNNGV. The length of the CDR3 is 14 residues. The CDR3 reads CASTLSGQVYEQYF.

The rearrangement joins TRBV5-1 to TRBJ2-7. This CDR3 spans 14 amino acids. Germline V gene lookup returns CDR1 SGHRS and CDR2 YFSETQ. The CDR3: CASSFHAVLNEQYF.

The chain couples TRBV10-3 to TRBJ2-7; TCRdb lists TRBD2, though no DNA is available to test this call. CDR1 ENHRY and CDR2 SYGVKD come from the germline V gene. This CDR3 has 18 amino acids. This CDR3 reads CAISEPRPGTLSSYEQYF.

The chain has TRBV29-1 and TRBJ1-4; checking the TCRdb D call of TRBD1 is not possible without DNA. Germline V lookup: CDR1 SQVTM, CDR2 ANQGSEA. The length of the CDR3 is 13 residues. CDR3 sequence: CSVLGTVGEKLFF.

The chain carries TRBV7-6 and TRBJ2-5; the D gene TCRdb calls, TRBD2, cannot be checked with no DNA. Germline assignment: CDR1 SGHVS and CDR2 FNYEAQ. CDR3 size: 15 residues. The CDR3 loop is CASSLRGPSRETQYF.

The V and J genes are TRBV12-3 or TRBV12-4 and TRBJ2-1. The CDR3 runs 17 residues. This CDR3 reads CASSLGERLRDYNEQFF.

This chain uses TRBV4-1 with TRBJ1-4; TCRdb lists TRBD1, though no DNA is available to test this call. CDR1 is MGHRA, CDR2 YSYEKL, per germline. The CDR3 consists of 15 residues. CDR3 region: CASSQVPGTVEKLFF.

The CDR3 loop is CASSSASGGGYNEQFF. This chain links TRBV9 with TRBJ2-1; TCRdb names TRBD2, which stays unverified in the absence of DNA. This CDR3 spans 16 amino acids. In germline, CDR1 is SGDLS, CDR2 YYNGEE.

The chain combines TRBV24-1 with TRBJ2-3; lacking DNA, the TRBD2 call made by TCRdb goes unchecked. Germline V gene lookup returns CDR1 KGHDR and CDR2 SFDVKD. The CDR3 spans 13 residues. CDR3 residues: CATSGRGFNTQYF.

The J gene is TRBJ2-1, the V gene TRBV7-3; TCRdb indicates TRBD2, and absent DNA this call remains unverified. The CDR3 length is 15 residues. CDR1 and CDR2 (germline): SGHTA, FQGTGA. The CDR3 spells CASSTSAGSYNEQFF.

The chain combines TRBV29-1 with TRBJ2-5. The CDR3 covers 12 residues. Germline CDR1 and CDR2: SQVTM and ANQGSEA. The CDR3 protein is CSAMDSQETQYF. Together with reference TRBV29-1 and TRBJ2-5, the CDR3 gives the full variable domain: SAVISQKPSRDICQRGTSLTIQCQVDSQVTMMFWYRQQPGQSLTLIATANQGSEATYESGFVIDKFPISRPNLTFSTLTVSNMSPEDSSIYLCSAMDSQETQYFGPGTRLLVL.

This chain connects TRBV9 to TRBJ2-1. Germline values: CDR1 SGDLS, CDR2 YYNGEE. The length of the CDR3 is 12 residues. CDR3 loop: CASSISGHEQFF.

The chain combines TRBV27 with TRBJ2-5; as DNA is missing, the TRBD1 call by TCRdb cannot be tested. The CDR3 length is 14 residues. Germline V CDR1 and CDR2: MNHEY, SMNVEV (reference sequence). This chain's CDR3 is CASSPWDREETQYF.

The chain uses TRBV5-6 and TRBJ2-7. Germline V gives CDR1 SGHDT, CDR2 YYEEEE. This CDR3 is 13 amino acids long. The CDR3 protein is CASSPDGAYEQYF.

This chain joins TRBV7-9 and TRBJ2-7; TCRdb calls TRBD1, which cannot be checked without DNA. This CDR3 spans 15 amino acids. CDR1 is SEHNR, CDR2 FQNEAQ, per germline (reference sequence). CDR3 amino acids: CASSPPQWGSYEQYF.

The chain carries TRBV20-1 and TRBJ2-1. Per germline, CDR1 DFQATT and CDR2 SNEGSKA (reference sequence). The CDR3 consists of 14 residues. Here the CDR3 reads CSAALFQRSNEQFF.

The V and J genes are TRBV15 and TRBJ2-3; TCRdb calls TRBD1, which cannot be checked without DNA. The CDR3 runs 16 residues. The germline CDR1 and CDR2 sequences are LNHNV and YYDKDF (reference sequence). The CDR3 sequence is CATSRAGTVTTDTQYF.

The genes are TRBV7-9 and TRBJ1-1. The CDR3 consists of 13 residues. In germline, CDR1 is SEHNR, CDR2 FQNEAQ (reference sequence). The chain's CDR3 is CASSLGAGPKAFF. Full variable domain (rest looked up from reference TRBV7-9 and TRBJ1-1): DTGVSQNPRHKITKRGQNVTFRCDPISEHNRLYWYRQTLGQGPEFLTYFQNEAQLEKSRLLSDRFSAERPKGSFSTLEIQRTEQGDSAMYLCASSLGAGPKAFFGQGTRLTVV.